These T cell receptor beta chains were read from a single sample in a study of blood T cell repertoires in COVID-19. Assay used: immunoSEQ multiplex PCR; TCRdb lists only in-frame clones, some missing. The sample records around 26,000 clones, approximately 86% being singletons. The sequencing input was peripheral blood. The receptors shown here come from a human donor in a cohort sampled during active COVID-19. Each CDR3 is given with its conserved first and last residue. The order of the fields is D gene, clone size, V gene, CDR3 length, J gene, CDR3 DNA, CDR3 protein. A D gene is named only where the DNA matches it firmly. Clone size, where shown, is once, few, many, or a class for clones that have expanded.

d_gene: .
abundance: .
v_gene: TRBV27
len: 14
j_gene: TRBJ2-7
CDR3nt: TGTGCCAGCAGCCGGGGGCAGGGGGCCTACGAGCAGTACTTC
CDR3aa: CASSRGQGAYEQYF

d_gene: .
abundance: .
v_gene: TRBV29-1
len: 13
j_gene: TRBJ1-1
CDR3nt: TGCAGCGTTGATCGAGGAAAGGACACTGAAGCTTTCTTT
CDR3aa: CSVDRGKDTEAFF

d_gene: TRBD1
abundance: .
v_gene: TRBV6-5
len: 14
j_gene: TRBJ2-1
CDR3nt: TGTGCCAGCAATAAACAGGGGTCTCGGAATGAGCAGTTCTTC
CDR3aa: CASNKQGSRNEQFF

d_gene: TRBD1
abundance: .
v_gene: TRBV7-2
len: 14
j_gene: TRBJ1-1
CDR3nt: TGTGCCAGCAGCCTCAGGGGGCGCGGCACTGAAGCTTTCTTT
CDR3aa: CASSLRGRGTEAFF

d_gene: .
abundance: .
v_gene: TRBV27
len: 14
j_gene: TRBJ2-2
CDR3nt: TGTGCCGCCCAACGGGGGGCGTACACCGGGGAGCTGTTTTTT
CDR3aa: CAAQRGAYTGELFF

d_gene: .
abundance: .
v_gene: TRBV3-1/TRBV3-2
len: 14
j_gene: TRBJ2-3
CDR3nt: TGTGCCAGCAGCCAAGGGCAGGGCACAGATACGCAGTATTTT
CDR3aa: CASSQGQGTDTQYF

d_gene: .
abundance: .
v_gene: TRBV9
len: 14
j_gene: TRBJ2-3
CDR3nt: TGTGCCAGCAGTGATCTAGCGTTCTCAGATACGCAGTATTTT
CDR3aa: CASSDLAFSDTQYF

d_gene: .
abundance: .
v_gene: TRBV29-1
len: 14
j_gene: TRBJ2-7
CDR3nt: TGCAGCGTTGTGTACAGGGCTCGCTCCTACGAGCAGTACTTC
CDR3aa: CSVVYRARSYEQYF

d_gene: .
abundance: .
v_gene: TRBV19
len: 15
j_gene: TRBJ1-5
CDR3nt: TGTGCCAGTAGATATGACGACAGAAGCAATCAGCCCCAGCATTTT
CDR3aa: CASRYDDRSNQPQHF

d_gene: .
abundance: .
v_gene: TRBV20-1
len: 11
j_gene: TRBJ1-1
CDR3nt: TGCAGTGCTAGAGTGAGGTCTGAAGCTTTCTTT
CDR3aa: CSARVRSEAFF

d_gene: .
abundance: .
v_gene: TRBV18
len: 13
j_gene: TRBJ1-5
CDR3nt: TGTGCCAGCTCACAAGAGGGTCACGGGCCCCAGCATTTT
CDR3aa: CASSQEGHGPQHF

d_gene: .
abundance: few
v_gene: TRBV2
len: 15
j_gene: TRBJ1-6
CDR3nt: TGTGCCAGCAGTAAGGGGCCTGGCTATAATTCACCCCTCCACTTT
CDR3aa: CASSKGPGYNSPLHF

d_gene: TRBD1
abundance: few
v_gene: TRBV28
len: 15
j_gene: TRBJ1-5
CDR3nt: TGTGCCAGCAGTGGGGGACAGGGAAGAGAACAGCCCCAGCATTTT
CDR3aa: CASSGGQGREQPQHF

d_gene: TRBD1
abundance: .
v_gene: TRBV4-3
len: 15
j_gene: TRBJ1-1
CDR3nt: TGCGCCAGCAGCCACAGGGACAGGGATTTCACTGAAGCTTTCTTT
CDR3aa: CASSHRDRDFTEAFF

d_gene: .
abundance: .
v_gene: TRBV6-6
len: 16
j_gene: TRBJ1-4
CDR3nt: TGTGCCAGCAGCCCGGAAGGGGCGCGGGGTAATGAAAAACTGTTTTTT
CDR3aa: CASSPEGARGNEKLFF

d_gene: TRBD1
abundance: .
v_gene: TRBV5-6
len: 16
j_gene: TRBJ1-4
CDR3nt: TGTGCCAGCAGCCCCTTTAAGAGGGGGCCTAGTGAAAAACTGTTTTTT
CDR3aa: CASSPFKRGPSEKLFF

d_gene: .
abundance: once
v_gene: TRBV27
len: 14
j_gene: TRBJ2-3
CDR3nt: TGTGCCAGCAGTTGGGCGGGATTAACAGATACGCAGTATTTT
CDR3aa: CASSWAGLTDTQYF

d_gene: TRBD1
abundance: .
v_gene: TRBV6-1
len: 15
j_gene: TRBJ2-3
CDR3nt: TGTGCCAGCAGTGATCTTTCCGACAGGGTAGATACGCAGTATTTT
CDR3aa: CASSDLSDRVDTQYF

d_gene: .
abundance: .
v_gene: TRBV5-1
len: 14
j_gene: TRBJ1-1
CDR3nt: TGCGCCAGCAGTCAGGGGACGAGACCCACTGAAGCTTTCTTT
CDR3aa: CASSQGTRPTEAFF

d_gene: TRBD2
abundance: .
v_gene: TRBV4-3
len: 16
j_gene: TRBJ2-1
CDR3nt: TGCGCCAGCAGCCAAGATGCAGGGACTAGCGGCAATGAGCAGTTCTTC
CDR3aa: CASSQDAGTSGNEQFF

d_gene: .
abundance: .
v_gene: TRBV27
len: 14
j_gene: TRBJ2-2
CDR3nt: TGTGCCAGCAGCCCGAGGGGGGGCACCGGGGAGCTGTTTTTT
CDR3aa: CASSPRGGTGELFF

d_gene: TRBD1
abundance: .
v_gene: TRBV25-1
len: 14
j_gene: TRBJ1-6
CDR3nt: TGTGCCAGCACCGAGTGGGCACAGGGGAGGCCCCTCCACTTT
CDR3aa: CASTEWAQGRPLHF

d_gene: .
abundance: .
v_gene: TRBV29-1
len: 12
j_gene: TRBJ1-5
CDR3nt: TGCAGCGTTCGCGATGCCAATCAGCCCCAGCATTTT
CDR3aa: CSVRDANQPQHF

d_gene: .
abundance: .
v_gene: TRBV28
len: 12
j_gene: TRBJ1-1
CDR3nt: TGTGCCAGCAGTTTATCGCGGATTGAAGCTTTCTTT
CDR3aa: CASSLSRIEAFF

d_gene: TRBD1
abundance: .
v_gene: TRBV12-3/TRBV12-4
len: 13
j_gene: TRBJ1-1
CDR3nt: TGTGCGACAGGGGAGTTGAGGAGCACTGAAGCTTTCTTT
CDR3aa: CATGELRSTEAFF

d_gene: TRBD1
abundance: .
v_gene: TRBV7-8
len: 15
j_gene: TRBJ1-4
CDR3nt: TGTGCCAGCAGGGAACGAGGGGGCTTTGGAGAAAAACTGTTTTTT
CDR3aa: CASRERGGFGEKLFF

d_gene: .
abundance: .
v_gene: TRBV11-3
len: 15
j_gene: TRBJ2-2
CDR3nt: TGTGCCAGCAGCTTAGGGGGCCGTAGCACCGGGGAGCTGTTTTTT
CDR3aa: CASSLGGRSTGELFF

d_gene: .
abundance: .
v_gene: TRBV30
len: 14
j_gene: TRBJ1-1
CDR3nt: TGTGCCTGGAGTGTGTGGGGGCGCGTCACTGAAGCTTTCTTT
CDR3aa: CAWSVWGRVTEAFF

d_gene: .
abundance: .
v_gene: TRBV6-5
len: 11
j_gene: TRBJ2-1
CDR3nt: TGTGCCAGCACCCGTTACAATGAGCAGTTCTTC
CDR3aa: CASTRYNEQFF

d_gene: .
abundance: .
v_gene: TRBV9
len: 17
j_gene: TRBJ2-3
CDR3nt: TGTGCCAGCAGCGTAGAAGTGGGCGGGGGCGGCACAGATACGCAGTATTTT
CDR3aa: CASSVEVGGGGTDTQYF

d_gene: .
abundance: medium-sized
v_gene: TRBV28
len: 15
j_gene: TRBJ1-2
CDR3nt: TGTGCCAGCAGTTTGCCCCAAGGACAGCCCTATGGCTACACCTTC
CDR3aa: CASSLPQGQPYGYTF

d_gene: .
abundance: .
v_gene: TRBV19
len: 15
j_gene: TRBJ1-3
CDR3nt: TGTGCCAGTAGTTTACAACAGGGTTATGGAAACACCATATATTTT
CDR3aa: CASSLQQGYGNTIYF

d_gene: TRBD1
abundance: .
v_gene: TRBV6-6
len: 15
j_gene: TRBJ2-7
CDR3nt: TGTGCCAGCAGTACAAAGGACAGGGGATCTCACGAGCAGTACTTC
CDR3aa: CASSTKDRGSHEQYF

d_gene: .
abundance: .
v_gene: TRBV25-1
len: 17
j_gene: TRBJ1-5
CDR3nt: TGTGCCAGCAGTGACACAAACAGGGACGAGGGCAATCAGCCCCAGCATTTT
CDR3aa: CASSDTNRDEGNQPQHF

d_gene: TRBD1
abundance: .
v_gene: TRBV29-1
len: 13
j_gene: TRBJ1-2
CDR3nt: TGCAGCGCCCAGACAGGGTACCTCGGTGGCTACACCTTC
CDR3aa: CSAQTGYLGGYTF